The rows below give T cell receptor beta chains drawn from one sample of a study of cytomegalovirus exposure and HLA in healthy donors. TCRdb's table, derived via immunoSEQ multiplex PCR, lists solely in-frame clones and lacks some. The data hold some 120,000 clones, with around 76% observed a single time. The sequencing sample was made of PBMCs. These receptors all stem from a woman aged 40 to 50 in good health and CMV-seropositive. The CDR3 runs from the conserved cysteine through the conserved F or W. A D gene is named only where the DNA matches it firmly. Not every row has a clone size; where given, it reads once, few, many or a size class.

v_gene	j_gene	abundance	d_gene	CDR3aa	CDR3nt
TRBV6-5	TRBJ2-7	-	TRBD1	CASRWATGESEQYF	TGTGCCAGCAGATGGGCGACAGGGGAAAGCGAGCAGTACTTC
TRBV7-9	TRBJ2-1	-	-	CSSSLTSGGAINEQFF	TGTTCCAGCAGCTTAACTAGTGGGGGGGCTATCAATGAGCAGTTCTTC
TRBV5-1	TRBJ1-3	-	TRBD1	CASSGTGATSGNTIYF	TGCGCCAGCAGCGGGACAGGGGCTACCTCTGGAAACACCATATATTTT
TRBV6-5	TRBJ1-2	-	-	CASSYAGNYGYTF	TGTGCCAGCAGTTACGCAGGGAACTATGGCTACACCTTC
TRBV15	TRBJ1-4	-	-	CATSRAPGTTNEKLFF	TGTGCCACCAGCAGAGCTCCCGGGACTACTAATGAAAAACTGTTTTTT
TRBV5-3	TRBJ2-2	-	-	CARNYHRRTNTGELFF	TGTGCCAGAAACTATCACAGGCGTACGAACACCGGGGAGCTGTTTTTT
TRBV6-5	TRBJ2-7	-	TRBD1	CASSYSGTGYEQYF	TGTGCCAGCAGTTACTCGGGGACAGGCTACGAGCAGTACTTC
TRBV7-2	TRBJ1-3	few	-	CASSQQGNTIYF	TGTGCCAGCAGCCAACAGGGAAACACCATATATTTT
TRBV6-6	TRBJ2-1	-	-	CASSYPARASYNEQFF	TGTGCCAGCAGTTACCCGGCCAGGGCCTCCTACAATGAGCAGTTCTTC
TRBV7-9	TRBJ1-6	-	-	CASSSVWAHASPLHF	TGTGCCAGCAGCTCCGTTTGGGCACATGCCTCACCCCTCCACTTT
TRBV7-2	TRBJ2-7	-	-	CASSPSRVEQYF	TGTGCCAGCAGCCCATCCAGGGTCGAGCAGTACTTC
TRBV1	TRBJ2-1	once	-	CTSRLAGKRYNEQFF	TGCACCAGCAGATTAGCGGGGAAGCGATACAATGAGCAGTTCTTC
TRBV19	TRBJ2-1	-	TRBD2	CASKTSGGYNEQFF	TGTGCCAGTAAAACTAGCGGGGGGTACAATGAGCAGTTCTTC
TRBV28	TRBJ2-6	-	-	CASSFRGFSSGANVLTF	TGTGCCAGCAGTTTCAGGGGCTTTAGCTCTGGGGCCAACGTCCTGACTTTC
TRBV27	TRBJ2-7	-	TRBD2	CASSHPGRARYEQYF	TGTGCCAGCAGCCACCCTGGGAGGGCCCGGTACGAGCAGTACTTC
TRBV20-1	TRBJ2-7	-	-	CSATGPHEQYF	TGCAGTGCTACAGGGCCCCACGAGCAGTACTTC
TRBV6-1	TRBJ2-3	-	TRBD2	CASSEASGGGTDTQYF	TGTGCCAGCAGTGAAGCTAGCGGGGGGGGCACAGATACGCAGTATTTT
TRBV30	TRBJ1-1	-	-	CAWRAPDRMNTEAFF	TGTGCCTGGAGGGCCCCCGACAGAATGAACACTGAAGCTTTCTTT
TRBV6-6	TRBJ1-4	-	-	CASREATNEKLFF	TGTGCCAGCAGAGAGGCAACTAATGAAAAACTGTTTTTT
TRBV11-2	TRBJ1-1	few	-	CASSLQEVSEAFF	TGTGCCAGCAGCTTACAGGAGGTTTCTGAAGCTTTCTTT
TRBV5-8	TRBJ1-5	few	TRBD1	CASRAMGDSWQPQHF	TGTGCCAGCAGGGCTATGGGGGACAGCTGGCAGCCCCAGCATTTT
TRBV5-1	TRBJ2-3	-	TRBD1	CASSKAGTGNTDTQYF	TGCGCCAGCAGCAAGGCCGGGACAGGGAACACAGATACGCAGTATTTT
TRBV7-9	TRBJ2-7	-	-	CASSFGSIDNEQYF	TGTGCCAGCAGCTTCGGCAGTATCGACAACGAGCAGTACTTC
TRBV5-4	TRBJ2-3	once	TRBD2	CATYLRGGTDTQYF	TGTGCCACCTACTTGCGGGGGGGCACAGATACGCAGTATTTT
TRBV10-3	TRBJ2-5	-	TRBD2	CAISESGSGGPKTQYF	TGTGCCATCAGTGAGTCAGGTAGCGGGGGGCCGAAGACCCAGTACTTC
TRBV7-9	TRBJ2-5	-	-	CASSLSGETQYF	TGTGCCAGCAGCCTCTCCGGGGAGACCCAGTACTTC
TRBV5-1	TRBJ1-6	few	-	CASSLAPSAGTYNSPLHF	TGCGCCAGCAGCTTGGCCCCGTCTGCAGGCACCTATAATTCACCCCTCCACTTT
TRBV5-1	TRBJ1-1	once	-	CASSLNRRGTEAFF	TGCGCCAGCAGCTTGAACAGGCGGGGAACTGAAGCTTTCTTT
TRBV19	TRBJ2-5	once	-	CASSIGRGETQYF	TGTGCCAGTAGTATCGGCAGGGGAGAGACCCAGTACTTC
TRBV6-6	TRBJ1-1	-	TRBD1	CASSYLRGLATEAFF	TGTGCCAGCAGTTACTTGAGGGGGCTGGCCACTGAAGCTTTCTTT
TRBV2	TRBJ1-1	-	-	CASNRGGGTEAFF	TGTGCCAGCAATCGGGGGGGTGGAACTGAAGCTTTCTTT
TRBV6-1	TRBJ1-5	-	-	CASGAGVLGNQPQHF	TGTGCCAGCGGCGCAGGGGTTCTGGGCAATCAGCCCCAGCATTTT
TRBV7-9	TRBJ1-1	-	-	CASSLERSTEAFF	TGTGCCAGCAGCTTAGAGCGGAGCACTGAAGCTTTCTTT
TRBV7-9	TRBJ2-1	-	TRBD1	CASSPGTGAYNEQFF	TGTGCCAGCAGCCCCGGGACAGGGGCCTACAATGAGCAGTTCTTC
TRBV7-9	TRBJ1-3	-	-	CASSFFQGTGNTIYF	TGTGCCAGCAGCTTTTTCCAGGGTACTGGAAACACCATATATTTT
TRBV25-1	TRBJ2-5	-	-	CASSERQQETQYF	TGTGCCAGCAGTGAACGACAGCAAGAGACCCAGTACTTC
TRBV5-6	TRBJ1-2	-	-	CASSSGYGYTF	TGTGCCAGCAGCTCAGGGTATGGCTACACCTTC
TRBV11-1	TRBJ2-3	few	-	CASSLIGGAPDTQYF	TGTGCCAGCAGCTTAATTGGGGGGGCCCCCGATACGCAGTATTTT
TRBV7-3	TRBJ2-1	-	TRBD2	CASSLGLAGAREQFF	TGTGCCAGCAGCCTCGGACTAGCGGGGGCCCGCGAGCAGTTCTTC
TRBV6-4	TRBJ2-3	-	-	CASSDRGTTDTQYF	TGTGCCAGCAGTGACCGGGGTACCACAGATACGCAGTATTTT
TRBV7-2	TRBJ2-7	-	TRBD1	CASSRPRTGLYEQYF	TGTGCCAGCAGCCGACCTCGGACAGGGCTCTACGAGCAGTACTTC
TRBV28	TRBJ2-3	-	-	CASSPPNKNTDTQYF	TGTGCCAGCAGTCCCCCAAACAAAAACACAGATACGCAGTATTTT
TRBV30	TRBJ1-6	few	-	CAFRSSSYNSPLHF	TGTGCCTTCAGGTCGAGCTCCTATAATTCACCCCTCCACTTT
TRBV4-1	TRBJ2-1	few	-	CASSPQAGNNEQFF	TGCGCCAGCAGCCCCCAGGCAGGGAACAATGAGCAGTTCTTC
TRBV5-1	TRBJ1-2	-	TRBD1	CASSLATGQFNYGYTF	TGCGCCAGCAGCTTGGCCACGGGACAGTTTAACTATGGCTACACCTTC
TRBV2	TRBJ1-1	-	TRBD1	CASRDRGRWAEAFF	TGTGCCAGCAGGGACAGGGGGCGTTGGGCGGAAGCTTTCTTT
TRBV6-1	TRBJ2-1	-	TRBD1	CASIPTGANNEQFF	TGTGCCAGCATTCCGACAGGGGCGAACAATGAGCAGTTCTTC
TRBV19	TRBJ1-6	-	-	CASSIGAPPLHF	TGTGCCAGTAGTATAGGGGCTCCGCCCCTCCACTTT
TRBV6-1	TRBJ1-2	-	-	CASSRGTVYGYTF	TGTGCCAGCAGCCGCGGGACGGTATATGGCTACACCTTC
TRBV7-6	TRBJ2-2	-	-	CASSLTSGPNTGELFF	TGTGCCAGCAGCTTAACGAGCGGGCCGAACACCGGGGAGCTGTTTTTT
TRBV5-4	TRBJ2-1	-	TRBD1	CASSLASRTGGGEQFF	TGTGCCAGCAGCTTGGCATCCAGGACAGGGGGCGGTGAGCAGTTCTTC
TRBV6-5	TRBJ2-2	-	TRBD1	CASRGQGATGELFF	TGTGCCAGCAGGGGACAGGGAGCGACCGGGGAGCTGTTTTTT
TRBV6-5	TRBJ1-2	-	-	CASSYSTAKSYGYTF	TGTGCCAGCAGTTACTCGACAGCGAAATCCTATGGCTACACCTTC
TRBV30	TRBJ2-3	few	TRBD2	CAWSRGLAGQDTQYF	TGTGCCTGGAGCCGGGGACTAGCGGGGCAAGATACGCAGTATTTT
TRBV7-9	TRBJ1-1	-	-	CASSFTRTEAFF	TGTGCCAGCAGCTTCACCCGGACTGAAGCTTTCTTT
TRBV19	TRBJ2-2	-	TRBD2	CASSPRVAGYTGELFF	TGTGCCAGTAGTCCTCGGGTAGCGGGGTACACCGGGGAGCTGTTTTTT
TRBV7-2	TRBJ1-4	-	-	CASSPRQNEKLFF	TGTGCCAGCAGCCCCCGACAGAATGAAAAACTGTTTTTT